The present TCR beta chain was sequenced within a study of T cell responses to AZD1222 COVID-19 vaccine. Study-level information: Second doses at about 4 or about 12 weeks were pooled.

Comments on this clone: Its antigen is not identified.

Here immunoSEQ multiplex PCR was the method, and the copy in TCRdb shows in-frame clones only, minus some. The repertoire includes around 120,000 clones, around 92% of them detected once, and 11% to 15% sits in the top ten. In germline, CDR1 is SGHDT, CDR2 YYEEEE. The CDR3 consists of 15 residues. J lost 3 bases, V lost 4 bases, and 5 bases had no gene match. Whole-study findings and limits: Close to half of spike-specific TCRs reportedly recognize unmutated variant regions.

This clonotype was obtained from an adult in good health. The sample was peripheral blood, taken on day 0 of AZD1222 vaccination. The gene calls are TRBV5-6 and TRBJ1-5; 9 positions match TRBD1. The CDR3 loop is CASSPGTGFNQPQHF. The CDR3, as DNA: TGTGCCAGCAGCCCCGGGACAGGGTTCAATCAGCCCCAGCATTTT. Filled out from reference TRBV5-6 and TRBJ1-5, the complete variable domain reads DAGVTQSPTHLIKTRGQQVTLRCSPKSGHDTVSWYQQALGQGPQFIFQYYEEEERQRGNFPDRFSGHQFPNYSSELNVNALLLGDSALYLCASSPGTGFNQPQHFGDGTRLSIL.